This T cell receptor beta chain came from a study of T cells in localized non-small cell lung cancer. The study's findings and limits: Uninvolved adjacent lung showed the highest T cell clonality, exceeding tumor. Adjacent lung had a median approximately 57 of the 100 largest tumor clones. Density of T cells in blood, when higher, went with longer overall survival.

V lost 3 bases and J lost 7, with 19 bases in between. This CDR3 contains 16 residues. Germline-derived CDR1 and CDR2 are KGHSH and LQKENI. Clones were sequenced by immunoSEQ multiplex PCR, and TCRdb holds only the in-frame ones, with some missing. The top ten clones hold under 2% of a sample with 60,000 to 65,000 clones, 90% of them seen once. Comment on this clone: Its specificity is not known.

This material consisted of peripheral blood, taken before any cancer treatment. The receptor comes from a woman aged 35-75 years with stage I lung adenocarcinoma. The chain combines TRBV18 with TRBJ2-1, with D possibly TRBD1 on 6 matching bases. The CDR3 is CASSPDAGATGNEQFF. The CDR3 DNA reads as TGTGCCAGCTCACCCGATGCAGGGGCCACCGGGAATGAGCAGTTCTTC.